This T cell receptor (beta chain) was recorded in a study of CD8 T cells in ankylosing spondylitis. The table lists this clonotype with many counts. What it binds is unknown. Libraries for TCR beta were made by quantitative 5'-RACE with molecular barcodes. TCRdb reprocessed the 5' RACE reads via MiXCR and lists one record per CDR3 protein. This table has 150,000 to 200,000 distinct CDR3 sequences, 10% to 15% appearing once. The V gene lost 2 bases and the J gene lost 2 bases, with 6 bases spanning the gap. This CDR3 spans 13 amino acids. Germline-derived CDR1 and CDR2 are SGHRS and YFSETQ. Findings and caveats of the study: Disease-linked clones were reportedly significantly enriched in matched ankylosing spondylitis synovial fluid. What appeared characteristic of ankylosing spondylitis blood was a TCR beta motif of eight highly homologous variants. Peripheral blood samples showed relatively rare disease-linked clones, and these clones were CD8+.

Sequencing was done on a sample of blood, either unsorted or a sorted T cell fraction (not recorded which). The V call is TRBV5-1, the J call TRBJ2-3; a weak D match, TRBD2 (5 bases). The sequence was obtained from a female donor with ankylosing spondylitis or in good health (not recorded which). In DNA form, the CDR3 reads TGCGCCAGCAGCTTCGGGAACACAGATACGCAGTATTTT. Amino acids: CASSFGNTDTQYF.